This T cell receptor (beta chain) was sequenced in a study of shared clonotypes between healthy human individuals. The CDR3 extends over 15 amino acids. Germline-derived CDR1 and CDR2 are SGHTA and FQGNSA. Trimming took 4 bases from V and 2 from J, leaving 12 bases between them. TCRdb keeps only in-frame clones here, not all; method: immunoSEQ multiplex PCR. The sample yields about 2.4 million clones, under 95% seen once. The chain combines TRBV7-2 with TRBJ1-5; D is perhaps TRBD1 (5 bases). The source is a young man in good health. Some clones in this sample may be carry-over from other donors' samples. The specimen sequenced was naive CD4+ T cells from PBMCs. The sample's subset: CD45RA+ positively selected. Here the CDR3 reads CASSSPGLGNQPQHF. CDR3 nucleotide sequence: TGTGCCAGCAGCTCCCCGGGGCTTGGCAATCAGCCCCAGCATTTT.